This T cell receptor beta chain was obtained from a study of beta chain features in type 1 diabetes. Blood was drawn once from each donor into heparinised tubes. The draws averaged roughly 120 mL. V gave up 4 bases and J gave up 6 bases, with 19 bases separating them. The CDR3 has 15 residues. From germline, CDR1 is SGHRS and CDR2 YFSETQ. Expressed TCRB transcripts were sequenced after all isolated RNA was converted to cDNA. Assay: immunoSEQ multiplex PCR; the TCRdb copy retains only in-frame clones and omits some. The data contain 60,000 to 75,000 clones, roughly 50% of them singletons. About this clone: Antigen specificity is unknown.

General study findings and limits: TCRB CDR3s from Type 1 diabetes patients were moderately but significantly shorter in all four CD4+ subsets. Highly expressing activated T cells could be over-counted with a cDNA template.

The clonotype comes from a man under 40 with type 1 diabetes. The source material was central memory CD4+ T cells from blood. V is TRBV5-1 and J is TRBJ1-1; D may be TRBD1 (5 bases). This chain's CDR3 is CASSASGGVIAEAFF. CDR3 nucleotide sequence: TGCGCCAGCAGCGCCTCCGGGGGGGTGATCGCTGAAGCTTTCTTT. The full variable domain, rest sourced from reference TRBV5-1 and TRBJ1-1, is KAGVTQTPRYLIKTRGQQVTLSCSPISGHRSVSWYQQTPGQGLQFLFEYFSETQRNKGNFPGRFSGRQFSNSRSEMNVSTLELGDSALYLCASSASGGVIAEAFFGQGTRLTVV.